Following are 30 T cell receptor beta chains from one sample sequenced in a study of blood T cells in healthy people across ages. Next came a second PCR, run for about 6 to 12 cycles, which used a sample-barcoded 5' primer along with a J-beta primer mix. Using its own MiXCR run on the 5' RACE reads, TCRdb lists one record per CDR3 protein. The sample lists approximately 790,000 distinct CDR3 sequences, about 62% occurring once. Sample: blood. The receptors were gathered from a young man in good health.

V usage is TRBV6-5 and J usage is TRBJ2-7; 8 nucleotides agree with TRBD1. The CDR3 is 13 residues long. Germline lookup yields CDR1 MNHEY and CDR2 SVGAGI. Unmatched junction bases numbered 7, after V lost 10 bases and J lost 2 bases. The DNA for the CDR3 is TGTGCCACCAGGACAGGGCGTACCTACGAGCAGTACTTC. It codes for CATRTGRTYEQYF.

The CDR3 nucleotides read TGTGCCAGCAGTATCGCTGAGACCCAGTACTTC. Protein product: CASSIAETQYF. The chain couples TRBV27 to TRBJ2-7, with D unclear. The DNA matches TRBJ2-5 better at its end, which makes the J call doubtful. From germline, CDR1 is MNHEY and CDR2 SMNVEV (reference sequence). The CDR3 contains 11 residues.

The J gene is TRBJ2-2, the V gene TRBV7-8; unclear D gene. Germline V gene data show CDR1 as SGHVS and CDR2 as FQNEAQ. The CDR3 consists of 12 residues. V gave up 7 bases and J gave up 7 bases, with 10 bases separating them. This chain's CDR3 is CASTHVGGELFF. CDR3 DNA sequence: TGTGCCAGCACCCACGTGGGCGGGGAGCTGTTTTTT.

V is TRBV27 and J is TRBJ2-1, with D possibly matching TRBD1 (6 bases). The CDR3 sequence is 14 residues long. CDR1 and CDR2 (germline): MNHEY, SMNVEV (reference sequence). V lost 1 base to trimming and J lost 7 bases, with 11 bases between them. This CDR3 is CASSLFYRENEQFF. CDR3 in DNA: TGTGCCAGCAGTTTATTCTACAGGGAGAATGAGCAGTTCTTC.

The rearrangement links TRBV4-3 to TRBJ1-6; D not certain. Germline-derived CDR1 and CDR2 are LGHNA and YSLEER. The CDR3 runs 15 residues. Deletions cut 0 bases from V and 7 bases from J, with 10 bases between. The DNA of the CDR3 is TGCGCCAGCAGCCAAGACGACGGGCCCAATTCACCCCTCCACTTT. Residues: CASSQDDGPNSPLHF.

The table lists this clonotype with a few counts. This sequence joins TRBV4-1 and TRBJ1-2; possible D gene TRBD1, 6 bases. Trimming took off 0 bases at V and 3 bases at J, with 11 bases between the two ends. The length of the CDR3 is 15 residues. Germline V gene lookup returns CDR1 MGHRA and CDR2 YSYEKL. The DNA of the CDR3 is TGCGCCAGCAGCCAAGATGGCGCAGGGGACTATGGCTACACCTTC. This translates into CASSQDGAGDYGYTF.

This rearrangement joins TRBV10-3 to TRBJ1-2; 10 bases line up with TRBD1. Germline V gene sequence: CDR1 ENHRY, CDR2 SYGVKD. The CDR3 has 14 amino acids. Unmatched junction bases numbered 5, after V lost 9 bases and J lost 1 base. CDR3 amino acids: CAILGQGDNYGYTF. The CDR3 DNA is TGTGCCATTCTTGGACAGGGGGATAACTATGGCTACACCTTC.

The chain recombines TRBV9 with TRBJ2-3; 11 bases match TRBD2. Germline loops: CDR1 SGDLS, CDR2 YYNGEE. The CDR3 has 16 residues. The V segment lost 2 bases and the J segment 2 bases; nucleotides outside the gene matches: 4. The CDR3 region is CASSVSGGDLTDTQYF. The CDR3 DNA reads as TGTGCCAGCAGCGTTAGCGGGGGGGATCTCACAGATACGCAGTATTTT.

This clonotype was counted a few times. The chain couples TRBV28 to TRBJ2-1, with D maybe TRBD2 (5 bases). Germline CDR1 MDHEN, CDR2 SYDVKM. With 3 bases removed from V and 8 bases from J, the gap between germline ends came to 11 bases. The CDR3 is 13 residues long. The CDR3 sequence: CASSFSAGYEQFF. The CDR3 nucleotides read TGTGCCAGCAGTTTTAGCGCGGGCTATGAGCAGTTCTTC.

The V and J genes are TRBV28 and TRBJ2-3, with a tentative D call TRBD1 (7 bases). Trimming removed 8 bases from V and 2 bases from J, with 17 bases in between. There are 15 residues in the CDR3. Germline lookup yields CDR1 MDHEN and CDR2 SYDVKM. CDR3 protein: CASPPRGTVTDTQYF. As DNA, the CDR3 is TGTGCCAGCCCACCCCGCGGGACAGTCACAGATACGCAGTATTTT.

The sample holds one count of this clonotype. The CDR3 ends on some other residue instead of the conserved phenylalanine or tryptophan, so this is likely a read error. The chain recombines TRBV7-2 with TRBJ1-1; 9 bases fit TRBD1. This CDR3 region has 16 residues. V dropped 0 bases and J dropped 3; count of bases not matched to a gene: 5. Germline V gene lookup returns CDR1 SGHTA and CDR2 FQGNSA. Here the CDR3 reads CASSLAGQGSHTEAFY. As DNA, the CDR3 is TGTGCCAGCAGCTTAGCTGGACAGGGGTCCCACACTGAAGCTTTCTAT.

The chain combines TRBV7-2 with TRBJ2-1; TRBD1 is a possible D gene (6 bases). Deletions cut 3 bases from V and 3 bases from J, with 12 bases between. CDR3 length: 15 residues. From germline, CDR1 is SGHTA and CDR2 FQGNSA. CDR3 in amino acids: CASSFGVTGYNEQFF. The CDR3 bases are TGTGCCAGCAGCTTCGGAGTGACAGGCTACAATGAGCAGTTCTTC.

J is TRBJ2-7 and V is TRBV6-5; a possible D gene is TRBD1 (5 bases). The CDR3 is 15 amino acids. Trimming cost V 2 bases and J 2 bases, with 13 bases left between them. CDR1 is MNHEY, CDR2 SVGAGI, per germline. The CDR3 DNA reads TGTGCCAGCAGTTACCCGACCGACAGAGCCTACGAGCAGTACTTC. This codes for CASSYPTDRAYEQYF.

A word on this clonotype: Germline is not matched at one junction end, which may reflect a read error. V usage is TRBV4-3 and J usage is TRBJ2-3, with 10 bases fitting TRBD2. Germline V gene lookup returns CDR1 LGHNA and CDR2 YSLEER. This CDR3 comprises 17 residues. CDR3 amino acids: CTSSQGASGGFTDTQYF. In DNA, the CDR3 is TGCACCAGCAGCCAAGGGGCTAGCGGGGGCTTCACAGATACGCAGTATTTT.

This chain joins TRBV2 and TRBJ2-3; possibly TRBD1 or TRBD2 for D (5 bases each). Germline loops: CDR1 SNHLY, CDR2 FYNNEI. The CDR3 sequence is 12 residues long. CDR3 amino acids: CVAQLGPDTQYF. In DNA form, the CDR3 reads TGTGTCGCTCAGCTGGGACCAGATACGCAGTATTTT.

The chain uses TRBV18 and TRBJ1-4; D is unclear. CDR1 and CDR2 (germline): KGHSH, LQKENI. There are 14 residues in the CDR3. The V gene lost 4 bases and the J gene lost 0 bases, with 6 bases spanning the gap. The CDR3 loop reads CASSQRPTNEKLFF. The DNA of the CDR3 is TGTGCCAGCTCACAGAGACCAACTAATGAAAAACTGTTTTTT.

The chain links TRBV18 to TRBJ1-1; D uncertain. Trimming left V 11 bases short and J 0 bases short, with 13 bases between. From germline, CDR1 is KGHSH and CDR2 LQKENI. The CDR3 spans 13 residues. CDR3 residues: CAATGLMNTEAFF. For the CDR3, the DNA is TGTGCCGCAACCGGGCTCATGAACACTGAAGCTTTCTTT.

The V gene is TRBV13, the J gene TRBJ2-5, with a weak D call TRBD2 (5 bases). The germline gives CDR1 PRHDT, CDR2 FYEKMQ (reference sequence). This CDR3 spans 15 amino acids. V was trimmed by 5 bases and J by 4 bases, leaving 17 bases between them. CDR3 sequence (DNA): TGTGCCAGCAGCCCCTCCTCTAGCAGAGCAGAGACCCAGTACTTC. The encoded protein is CASSPSSSRAETQYF. The full variable domain, completed using reference TRBV13 and TRBJ2-5, is AAGVIQSPRHLIKEKRETATLKCYPIPRHDTVYWYQQGPGQDPQFLISFYEKMQSDKGSIPDRFSAQQFSDYHSELNMSSLELGDSALYFCASSPSSSRAETQYFGPGTRLLVL.

V gene TRBV29-1 combines with J gene TRBJ1-1; D uncertain. From germline, CDR1 is SQVTM and CDR2 ANQGSEA. The CDR3 is 12 amino acids. Trimming removed 4 bases at V and 3 bases at J, with 9 bases between. CDR3 residues: CSVGQSYTEAFF. The CDR3 DNA reads as TGCAGCGTTGGTCAGAGCTACACTGAAGCTTTCTTT.

This clonotype was seen more than once but under ten times. The V call is TRBV11-2, the J call TRBJ2-7; 7 bases align to TRBD1. V lost 5 bases and J lost 1; bases outside the gene matches: 8. Germline loops: CDR1 SGHAT, CDR2 FQNNGV. The CDR3 spans 15 residues. The CDR3 here is CASSQDRVLSYEQYF. CDR3 in DNA: TGTGCCAGCAGCCAAGACAGGGTGCTTTCCTACGAGCAGTACTTC.

The chain combines TRBV7-9 with TRBJ2-3; 8 bases match TRBD2. V lost 1 base, J lost 0 bases, and 6 bases stayed unmatched. In germline, CDR1 is SEHNR, CDR2 FQNEAQ (reference sequence). The CDR3 has 17 residues. Here the CDR3 reads CASSLVWLAGSTDTQYF. In DNA, the CDR3 is TGTGCCAGCAGCTTAGTATGGCTAGCGGGTAGCACAGATACGCAGTATTTT.

The chain employs TRBV7-8 and TRBJ2-5; a possible D gene is TRBD2 (5 bases). V dropped 2 bases and J dropped 4 bases, with 14 bases sitting between them. CDR3 length equals 15 residues. Germline CDR1 SGHVS, CDR2 FQNEAQ. The CDR3 reads CASSLNLPGVETQYF. For the CDR3, the DNA is TGTGCCAGCAGCTTAAACCTGCCCGGGGTAGAGACCCAGTACTTC.

The chain has TRBV4-2 and TRBJ2-3, with 9 bases fitting TRBD2. The germline V gene has CDR1 LGHNA and CDR2 YNFKEQ. The CDR3 is made up of 16 amino acids. J lost 5 bases, V lost 3 bases, and 9 bases had no gene match. The CDR3, as DNA: TGTGCCAGCAGCCAGGAACGGCGGGGGGGCGTAGATACGCAGTATTTT. Its translation is CASSQERRGGVDTQYF.

The CDR3 nucleotides read TGCAGTGCTGGGGGGTCAGGGCTAGAGACCCAGTACTTC. Its translation: CSAGGSGLETQYF. This chain links TRBV20-1 with TRBJ2-5, with a weak D call TRBD2 (6 bases). Germline assignment: CDR1 DFQATT and CDR2 SNEGSKA (reference sequence). V shed 5 bases and J shed 4 bases, with 14 bases lying between them. The CDR3 sequence is 13 residues long.

V gene TRBV5-1 combines with J gene TRBJ2-7; TRBD2 matches 7 bases. The CDR3 consists of 15 residues. Germline trimming cut 1 base from V and 0 bases from J; bases unmatched to any gene: 4. Germline V lookup: CDR1 SGHRS, CDR2 YFSETQ. The CDR3 protein is CASSLLGGDSYEQYF. The CDR3 nucleotides read TGCGCCAGCAGCTTGTTGGGGGGGGACTCCTACGAGCAGTACTTC.

The table lists this clonotype with a count of one. The chain has TRBV27 and TRBJ2-5, with 9 bases that match TRBD1. CDR3 length equals 15 residues. V dropped 0 bases and J dropped 4; count of bases not matched to a gene: 3. Germline V gene data show CDR1 as MNHEY and CDR2 as SMNVEV (reference sequence). The CDR3 nucleotides read TGTGCCAGCAGTTTATCACAGGGGGCCTTAGAGACCCAGTACTTC. Its translation: CASSLSQGALETQYF.

The chain is built from TRBV29-1 and TRBJ2-3; TRBD2 is a possible D gene (5 bases). CDR1 and CDR2 (germline): SQVTM, ANQGSEA. The V gene lost 8 bases and the J gene lost 4 bases, with 13 bases spanning the gap. The CDR3 runs to 12 residues. The CDR3, as DNA: TGCAGCCAGACCGAGGGCCCAGATACGCAGTATTTT. This encodes CSQTEGPDTQYF.

On this clonotype: Sequence at one end of the junction differs from germline and may be a read error. The V and J genes are TRBV29-1 and TRBJ2-7; D might be TRBD2 (6 bases). This CDR3 contains 13 residues. Germline-derived CDR1 and CDR2 are SQVTM and ANQGSEA. Written as DNA, the CDR3 is TGCAGCGTTGATGGAGGGACCTCCTACGTGCAGTACTTC. Encoded protein: CSVDGGTSYVQYF.

V usage is TRBV4-3 and J usage is TRBJ2-7; D is tentatively TRBD1 or TRBD2 (6 bases each). Between the trimmed V and J ends, which lost 0 bases and 1 base, there was a span of 13 bases. The germline V gene encodes CDR1 LGHNA and CDR2 YSLEER. The CDR3 consists of 16 residues. As DNA, the CDR3 is TGCGCCAGCAGCCAAGAGGGGGGCCTAGCTTCCTACGAGCAGTACTTC. Translated: CASSQEGGLASYEQYF.

The sample holds a few counts of this clonotype. The rearrangement uses TRBV5-1 and TRBJ2-1; a weak D match, TRBD1 (5 bases). The V and J ends lost 3 bases and 2 bases respectively, with 9 bases between them. The CDR3 has 14 amino acids. CDR1 SGHRS and CDR2 YFSETQ come from the germline V gene. The CDR3 region has the DNA TGCGCCAGCAGCTCGCCGGACACCTACAATGAGCAGTTCTTC. It codes for CASSSPDTYNEQFF.